The rows below give T cell receptor beta chains drawn from one sample of a study of PD-1 and CTLA-4 blockade in melanoma. Sequencing was performed with immunoSEQ multiplex PCR; in TCRdb, only in-frame clones are kept and a portion is missing. The sample consists of around 29,000 clones, about 88% of them appearing once. Sequencing was performed on CD8+ T cells from peripheral blood, taken before anti-PD-1 treatment. The receptors were sampled from a human donor with melanoma. Both conserved end residues are part of each CDR3. A D gene is named only where the DNA matches it firmly. Clone size is not always given. Where it is, it says once, few, many or a class for expanded clones.

cdr3_nt	cdr3_aa	j_call	v_call	d_call	clone_size
TGTGCCAGCAGCTTAGGTCCGGATGGCTACACCTTC	CASSLGPDGYTF	TRBJ1-2	TRBV11-2	NA	NA
TGTGCCAGCAGCCTAGACGCGGAGCTGTTTTTT	CASSLDAELFF	TRBJ2-2	TRBV3-1/TRBV3-2	NA	few
TGTGCCAGCAGTTACAGTCGGGAGGGCAAAAACATTCAGTACTTC	CASSYSREGKNIQYF	TRBJ2-4	TRBV6-5	TRBD2	NA
TGTGCCAGTAGTACACTGGTGGGGGATTTTTTTGAAAAACTGTTTTTT	CASSTLVGDFFEKLFF	TRBJ1-4	TRBV19	NA	NA
TGTGCCAGCAGCTATGATCACCGTAATCTAGCGGATCCCTACAATGAGCAGTTCTTC	CASSYDHRNLADPYNEQFF	TRBJ2-1	TRBV27	TRBD2	NA
TGTGCCAGCAGCCAGAGAGTGGGGGGCAGCTACGAGCAGTACTTC	CASSQRVGGSYEQYF	TRBJ2-7	TRBV5-6	NA	once
TGTGCCATCAGTGAGGGGGGACTGATGAATGAAAAACTGTTTTTT	CAISEGGLMNEKLFF	TRBJ1-4	TRBV10-3	NA	NA
TGCAGCGTTGAAGACCAGACAGTTGGTGACCAAGAGACCCAGTACTTC	CSVEDQTVGDQETQYF	TRBJ2-5	TRBV29-1	NA	NA
TGCGCCATCGCTAGCGGAATGACCTACAATGAGCAGTTCTTC	CAIASGMTYNEQFF	TRBJ2-1	TRBV10-2	TRBD2	NA
TGTGCCAGCAGCCAAGAGACTACCTCCCCCTACGAGCAGTACTTC	CASSQETTSPYEQYF	TRBJ2-7	TRBV14	NA	NA
TGTGCCACCAGCAGAGACGAGAACACCGGGGAGCTGTTTTTT	CATSRDENTGELFF	TRBJ2-2	TRBV15	NA	NA
TGTGCCAGCAGTTTATCACAGGGACACACTGAAGCTTTCTTT	CASSLSQGHTEAFF	TRBJ1-1	TRBV27	NA	NA
TGTGCCAGCAGCTCTAGACCGAACCAAGAGGCCCAGTACTTC	CASSSRPNQEAQYF	TRBJ2-5	TRBV7-9	NA	NA
TGTGCCAGCAGCCCTCGGGGACAGATGAACACTGAAGCTTTCTTT	CASSPRGQMNTEAFF	TRBJ1-1	TRBV6-6	TRBD1	few
TGCGCCAGCAGCCAGAACCCCCCGGTGAGCTATGGCTACACCTTC	CASSQNPPVSYGYTF	TRBJ1-2	TRBV4-1	NA	once
TGTGCCAGTAGTATAGTTCAGGGGGCCTACGAGCAGTACTTC	CASSIVQGAYEQYF	TRBJ2-7	TRBV19	TRBD1	NA
TGTGCCAGCAGTTACCCGGACCGGATCTACGAGCAGTACTTC	CASSYPDRIYEQYF	TRBJ2-7	TRBV6-6	NA	few